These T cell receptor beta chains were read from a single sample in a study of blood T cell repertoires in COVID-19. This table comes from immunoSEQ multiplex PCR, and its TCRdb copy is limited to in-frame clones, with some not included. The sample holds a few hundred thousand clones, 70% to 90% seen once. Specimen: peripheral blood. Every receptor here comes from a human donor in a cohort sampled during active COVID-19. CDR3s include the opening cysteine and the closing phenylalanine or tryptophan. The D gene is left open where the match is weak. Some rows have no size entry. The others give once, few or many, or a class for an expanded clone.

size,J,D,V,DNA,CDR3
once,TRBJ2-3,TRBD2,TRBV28,TGTGCCAGCAGTTCGGGACTAGCGGGGGGCACAGATACGCAGTATTTT,CASSSGLAGGTDTQYF
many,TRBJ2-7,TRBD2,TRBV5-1,TGCGCCAGCAGCTTGGTTCTAGCGGGGGGGCCAGACTACGAGCAGTACTTC,CASSLVLAGGPDYEQYF
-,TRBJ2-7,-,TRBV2,TGTGCCAGCAGTGAGTCGGGGATGGGGGGGCACGAGCAGTACTTC,CASSESGMGGHEQYF
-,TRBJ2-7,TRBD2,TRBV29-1,TGCAGCGGCGGGGGCGGGAGGGCCCACGAGCAGTACTTC,CSGGGGRAHEQYF
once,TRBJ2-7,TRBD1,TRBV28,TGTGCCAGCAGTTTACCGGGACAGGGGAACCACGAGCAGTACTTC,CASSLPGQGNHEQYF
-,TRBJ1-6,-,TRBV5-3,TGTGCCAGAAGTCATTTTACAAATTCACCCCTCCACTTT,CARSHFTNSPLHF
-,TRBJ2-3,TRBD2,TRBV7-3,TGTGCCAGCAGCTTCAGTCCCCACGGGGGGATGACAGATACGCAGTATTTT,CASSFSPHGGMTDTQYF
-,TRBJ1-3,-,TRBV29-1,TGCAGCGTTGTACAGGGAAATGGAAACACCATATATTTT,CSVVQGNGNTIYF
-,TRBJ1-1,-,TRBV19,TGTGCCAGTAGGGGGCGTTTGCGGGACCCCACTGAAGCTTTCTTT,CASRGRLRDPTEAFF
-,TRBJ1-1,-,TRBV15,TGTGCCACCAGCAGAGTTGGAGGGGCCCCGGCAGCTTTCTTT,CATSRVGGAPAAFF
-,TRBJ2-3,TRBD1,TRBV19,TGTGCCAGTAAGCCGGGACAGGGGGCCCCAGATACGCAGTATTTT,CASKPGQGAPDTQYF
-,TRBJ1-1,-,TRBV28,TGTGCCAGCAGCCCTCCAGAGAACACTGAAGCTTTCTTT,CASSPPENTEAFF
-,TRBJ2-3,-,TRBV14,TGTGCCAGCAGCCCCCGGGAGAGAGGCACAGATACGCAGTATTTT,CASSPRERGTDTQYF
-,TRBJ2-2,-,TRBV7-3,TGTGCCAGCAGCACCAACTACGGCACCGGGGAGCTGTTTTTT,CASSTNYGTGELFF
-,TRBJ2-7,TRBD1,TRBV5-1,TGCGCCAGCAGCTGGAATCCGGGACAGGGACTAGAGCAGTACTTC,CASSWNPGQGLEQYF
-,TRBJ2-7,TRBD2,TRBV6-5,TGTGCCAGCAGTTATAGTTGGACTAGCGTCTACGAGCAGTACTTC,CASSYSWTSVYEQYF
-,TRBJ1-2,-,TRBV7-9,TGTGCCAGCAGCCCTCGTCGGGGCTATGGCTACACCTTC,CASSPRRGYGYTF
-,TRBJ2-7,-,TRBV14,TGTGCCAGCAGCCAATTAACAGGGAGCGTCTACGAGCAGTACTTC,CASSQLTGSVYEQYF
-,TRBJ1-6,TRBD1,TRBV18,TGTGCCAGCTCACCCGAAAGCTTGACAGGGGGAAATAATTCACCCCTCCACTTT,CASSPESLTGGNNSPLHF
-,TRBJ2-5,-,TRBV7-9,TGTGCCAGCAGCGAAGACTACCCAGAGACCCAGTACTTC,CASSEDYPETQYF
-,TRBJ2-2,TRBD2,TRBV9,TGTGCCAGCAGCGTAGAAGCGGGAGGGTGGGGGGAGCTGTTTTTT,CASSVEAGGWGELFF
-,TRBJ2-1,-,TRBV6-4,TGTGCCAGCAGTGACTCCCACTACAATGAGCAGTTCTTC,CASSDSHYNEQFF
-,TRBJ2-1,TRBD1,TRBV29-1,TGCAGCGTTCGGGACAGGGGCTCCTACAATGAGCAGTTCTTC,CSVRDRGSYNEQFF
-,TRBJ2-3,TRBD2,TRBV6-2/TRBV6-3,TGTGCCAGCAGTTACTACCGGGCTAGCGGTCCGACAGATACGCAGTATTTT,CASSYYRASGPTDTQYF
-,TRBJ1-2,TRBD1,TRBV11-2,TGTGCCAGCAGCTTAGATTCCCGTCGGACAGGGGACTATGGCTACACCTTC,CASSLDSRRTGDYGYTF
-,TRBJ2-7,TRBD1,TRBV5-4,TGTGCCAGCAGCCCGAGACAGGGGACCTACGAGCAGTACTTC,CASSPRQGTYEQYF
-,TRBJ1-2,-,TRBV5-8,TGTGCCAGCAGCTGGCTAGACAGCTTTCGAGGCTACACCTTC,CASSWLDSFRGYTF
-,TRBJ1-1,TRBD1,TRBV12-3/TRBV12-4,TGTGCCAGCAGTTCGACAGGGTACACTGAAGCTTTCTTT,CASSSTGYTEAFF
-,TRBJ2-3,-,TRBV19,TGTGCCAGTTCGAATCAGGGAGGTGTAGATACGCAGTATTTT,CASSNQGGVDTQYF
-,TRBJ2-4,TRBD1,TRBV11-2,TGTGCCAGCAGCTCGACTGGACAGGGGGGCATTCAGTACTTC,CASSSTGQGGIQYF
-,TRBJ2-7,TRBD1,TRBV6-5,TGTGCCAGCAGTCCCCGACAGGGTGACGCCTACGAGCAGTACTTC,CASSPRQGDAYEQYF
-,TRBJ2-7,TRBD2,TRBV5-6,TGTGCCAGCAGCTTGGAGGGACTAGCGGGGGAGAACTACGAGCAGTACTTC,CASSLEGLAGENYEQYF
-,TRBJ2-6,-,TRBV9,TGTGCCAGCAGCGTAGTTGCAAGACACTCTGGGGCCAACGTCCTGACTTTC,CASSVVARHSGANVLTF
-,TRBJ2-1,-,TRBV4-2,TGTGCCAGCAGCTTTCGATCAGGGCACAGCTCCTACAATGAGCAGTTCTTC,CASSFRSGHSSYNEQFF
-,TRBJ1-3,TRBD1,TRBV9,TGTGCCAGCAGCCCTCGTAGGTGGGGACAGGCCAGAAACACCATATATTTT,CASSPRRWGQARNTIYF
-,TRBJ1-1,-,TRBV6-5,TGTGCCAGCAGTTACGCCGAGGGGGGGAGAACTGAAGCTTTCTTT,CASSYAEGGRTEAFF
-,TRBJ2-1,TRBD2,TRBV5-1,TGCGCCAGCAGCTGGGACCCCCGCCGGAGCGGGAGGGCCACTGAGCAGTTCTTC,CASSWDPRRSGRATEQFF
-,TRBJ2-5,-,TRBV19,TGTGCCAGTAGTTATGGCGGATTGGAGACCCAGTACTTC,CASSYGGLETQYF
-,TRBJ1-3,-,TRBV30,TGTGCCTGGAATTCGTTCGGCAGGGCTGGAAACACCATATATTTT,CAWNSFGRAGNTIYF
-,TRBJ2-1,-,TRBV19,TGTGCCAGTAGTACAGGGCCCTACAATGAGCAGTTCTTC,CASSTGPYNEQFF
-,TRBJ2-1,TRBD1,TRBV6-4,TGTGCCAGCAGTTCCGGACAGGGGGCTTACAATGAGCAGTTCTTC,CASSSGQGAYNEQFF
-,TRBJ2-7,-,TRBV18,TGTGCCAGCTCAAGGAGCTCCTACGAGCAGTACTTC,CASSRSSYEQYF
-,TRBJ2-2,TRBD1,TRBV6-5,TGTGCCAGCAGTTACGGGGCAGGGGGTCCCACCGGGGAGCTGTTTTTT,CASSYGAGGPTGELFF
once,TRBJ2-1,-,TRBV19,TGTGCCAGTAGTATAGAGGAGACCGGACTAGTGGGGACATACAATGAGCAGTTCTTC,CASSIEETGLVGTYNEQFF
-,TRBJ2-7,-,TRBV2,TGTGCCAGCAGTGAAGCGCTTTGGCGGGGCTACTACGAGCAGTACTTC,CASSEALWRGYYEQYF
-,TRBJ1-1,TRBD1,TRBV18,TGTGCCAGCTCCGAGCGCCAGGGGGCGCGTACTGAAGCTTTCTTT,CASSERQGARTEAFF
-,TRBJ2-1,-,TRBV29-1,TGCAGCGTGGGAGGGGGGGGTTACAATGAGCAGTTCTTC,CSVGGGGYNEQFF
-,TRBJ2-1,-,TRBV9,TGTGCCAGCAGCCCTCGACAGGCAAGCAATGAGCAGTTCTTC,CASSPRQASNEQFF
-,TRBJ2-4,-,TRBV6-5,TGTGCCAGCAGTTCCAACGGACAGCTAGCCAAAAACATTCAGTACTTC,CASSSNGQLAKNIQYF
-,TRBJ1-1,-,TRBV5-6,TGTGCCAGCAGCTTGGACAGATTGAACACTGAAGCTTTCTTT,CASSLDRLNTEAFF